The present entry profiles one T cell receptor (beta chain) with its context. V dropped 4 bases and J dropped 5 bases, with 15 bases sitting between them. In germline, CDR1 is SGHRS, CDR2 YFSETQ. CDR3 length: 14 amino acids. This sample is part of a study of blood T cell repertoires in COVID-19. Study summary: Italy, Spain and the United States were the sources of the convalescent and acute COVID-19 samples.

In the source study's methods: Quantification of nucleated cells was approximated via reference gene primer amplification. Clones were read by immunoSEQ multiplex PCR, and TCRdb kept only the in-frame ones, dropping some. D and trimming were read from the DNA, whereas the V and J calls and clone size are those reported in that table. The repertoire has 400,000 or so clones, 87% of them found once; the top ten carry more than 1.5%. Participant age was roughly 18 to 95 years, and participants resided in around 24 US areas. The gene calls are TRBV5-1 and TRBJ2-5; D gene ambiguous. Material for sequencing was PBMCs or T cells enriched from blood (not recorded which). This TCR was sampled from a man aged 40-49 years in a cohort exposed to, infected with or recovered from COVID-19 (not recorded which). The CDR3 nucleotides read TGCGCCAGCAGCAGCTCGTCTGGAGTTGAGACCCAGTACTTC. Residues: CASSSSSGVETQYF.